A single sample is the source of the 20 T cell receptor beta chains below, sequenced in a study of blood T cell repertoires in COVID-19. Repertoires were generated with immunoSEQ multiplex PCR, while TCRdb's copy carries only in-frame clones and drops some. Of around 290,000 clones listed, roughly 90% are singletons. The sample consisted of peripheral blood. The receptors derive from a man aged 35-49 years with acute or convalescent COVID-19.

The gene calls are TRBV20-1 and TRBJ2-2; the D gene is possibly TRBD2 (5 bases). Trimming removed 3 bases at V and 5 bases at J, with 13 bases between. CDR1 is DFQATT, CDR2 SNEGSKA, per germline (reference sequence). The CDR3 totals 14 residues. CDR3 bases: TGCAGTGCTAGTAACCCTTCGGGGACCGGGGAGCTGTTTTTT. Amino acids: CSASNPSGTGELFF.

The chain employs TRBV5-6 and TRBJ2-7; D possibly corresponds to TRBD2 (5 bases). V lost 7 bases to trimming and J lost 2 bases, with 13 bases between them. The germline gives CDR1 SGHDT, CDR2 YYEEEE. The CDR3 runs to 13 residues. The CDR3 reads CASYEGVAYEQYF. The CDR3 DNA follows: TGTGCCAGCTACGAGGGTGTAGCCTACGAGCAGTACTTC.

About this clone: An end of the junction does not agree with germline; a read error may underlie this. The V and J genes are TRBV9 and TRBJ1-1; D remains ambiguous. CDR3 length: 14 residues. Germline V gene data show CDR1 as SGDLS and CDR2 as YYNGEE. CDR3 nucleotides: TGTGCCAGCAGCGGATCCCGGGGTAACAGTGAAGCTTTCTTT. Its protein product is CASSGSRGNSEAFF. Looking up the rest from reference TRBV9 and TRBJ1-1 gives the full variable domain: DSGVTQTPKHLITATGQRVTLRCSPRSGDLSVYWYQQSLDQGLQFLIQYYNGEERAKGNILERFSAQQFPDLHSELNLSSLELGDSALYFCASSGSRGNSEAFFGQGTRLTVV.

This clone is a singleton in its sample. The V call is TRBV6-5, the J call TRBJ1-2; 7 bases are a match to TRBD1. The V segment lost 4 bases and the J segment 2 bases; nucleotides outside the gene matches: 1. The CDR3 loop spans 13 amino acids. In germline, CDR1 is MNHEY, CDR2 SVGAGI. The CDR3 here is CASSLTGNYGYTF. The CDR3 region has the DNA TGTGCCAGCAGTTTGACAGGGAACTATGGCTACACCTTC.

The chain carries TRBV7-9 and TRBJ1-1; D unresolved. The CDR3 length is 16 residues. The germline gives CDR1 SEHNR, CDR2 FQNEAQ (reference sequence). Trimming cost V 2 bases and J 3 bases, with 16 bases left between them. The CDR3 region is CASSLPPWIRDTEAFF. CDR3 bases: TGTGCCAGCAGCTTACCCCCGTGGATACGGGACACTGAAGCTTTCTTT.

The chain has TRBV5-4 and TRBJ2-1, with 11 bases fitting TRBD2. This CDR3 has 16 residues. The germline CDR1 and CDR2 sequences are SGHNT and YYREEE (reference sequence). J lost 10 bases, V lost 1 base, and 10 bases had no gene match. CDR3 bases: TGTGCCAGCAGCTTGACTAGCGGGGGCCGAGGGCAGGAGCAGTTCTTC. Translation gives CASSLTSGGRGQEQFF.

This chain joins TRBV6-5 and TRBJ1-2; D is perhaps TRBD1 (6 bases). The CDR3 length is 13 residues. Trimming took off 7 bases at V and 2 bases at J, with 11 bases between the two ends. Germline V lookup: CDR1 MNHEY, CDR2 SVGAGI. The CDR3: CASNLDRNYGYTF. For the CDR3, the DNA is TGTGCCAGCAATTTGGACAGAAACTATGGCTACACCTTC.

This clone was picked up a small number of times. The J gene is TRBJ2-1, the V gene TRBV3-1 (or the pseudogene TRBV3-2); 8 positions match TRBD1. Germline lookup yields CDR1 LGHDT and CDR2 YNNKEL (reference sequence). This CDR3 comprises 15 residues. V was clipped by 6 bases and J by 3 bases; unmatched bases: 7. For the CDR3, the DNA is TGTGCCAGCAGGCGTCAGGGGGCTAACTACAATGAGCAGTTCTTC. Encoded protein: CASRRQGANYNEQFF.

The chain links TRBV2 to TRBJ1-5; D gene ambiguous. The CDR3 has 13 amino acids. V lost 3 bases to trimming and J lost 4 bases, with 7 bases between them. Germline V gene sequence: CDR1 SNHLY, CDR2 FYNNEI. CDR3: CASSDRRNQPQHF. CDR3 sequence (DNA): TGTGCCAGCAGTGACAGGCGAAATCAGCCCCAGCATTTT.

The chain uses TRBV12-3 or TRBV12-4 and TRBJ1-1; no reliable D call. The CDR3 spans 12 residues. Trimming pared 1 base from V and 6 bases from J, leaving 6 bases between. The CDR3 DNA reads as TGTGCCAGCAGTTTAGGGGCCCCTGAAGCTTTCTTT. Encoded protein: CASSLGAPEAFF.

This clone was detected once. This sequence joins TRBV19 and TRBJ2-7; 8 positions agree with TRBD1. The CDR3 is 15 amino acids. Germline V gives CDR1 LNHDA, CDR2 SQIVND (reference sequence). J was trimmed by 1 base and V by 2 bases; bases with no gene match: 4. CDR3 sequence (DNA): TGTGCCAGTAGTATACGACAGGGGCTATCCTACGAGCAGTACTTC. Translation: CASSIRQGLSYEQYF.

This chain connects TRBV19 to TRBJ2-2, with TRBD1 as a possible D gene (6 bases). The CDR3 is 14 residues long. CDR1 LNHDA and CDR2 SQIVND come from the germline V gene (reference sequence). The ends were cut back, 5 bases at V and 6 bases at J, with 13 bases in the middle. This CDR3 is CASSLKQGAGELFF. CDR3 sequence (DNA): TGTGCCAGTAGTCTAAAACAGGGCGCCGGGGAGCTGTTTTTT.

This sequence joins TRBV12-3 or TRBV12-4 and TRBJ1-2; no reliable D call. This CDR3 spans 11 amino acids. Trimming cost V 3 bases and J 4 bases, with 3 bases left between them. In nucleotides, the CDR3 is TGTGCCAGCAGTTTCTCCTATGGCTACACCTTC. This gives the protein CASSFSYGYTF.

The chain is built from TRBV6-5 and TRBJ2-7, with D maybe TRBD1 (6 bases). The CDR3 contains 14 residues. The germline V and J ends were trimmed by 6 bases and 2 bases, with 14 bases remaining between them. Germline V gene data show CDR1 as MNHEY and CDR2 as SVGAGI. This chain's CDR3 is CASSPTGIPYEQYF. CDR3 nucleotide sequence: TGTGCCAGCAGCCCGACAGGTATACCCTACGAGCAGTACTTC.

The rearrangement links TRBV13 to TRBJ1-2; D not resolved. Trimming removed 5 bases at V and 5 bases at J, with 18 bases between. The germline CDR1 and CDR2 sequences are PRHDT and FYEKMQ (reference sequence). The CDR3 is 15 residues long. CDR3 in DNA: TGTGCCAGCAGCCAGGCCGGGGTTGGTATTTATGGCTACACCTTC. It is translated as CASSQAGVGIYGYTF.

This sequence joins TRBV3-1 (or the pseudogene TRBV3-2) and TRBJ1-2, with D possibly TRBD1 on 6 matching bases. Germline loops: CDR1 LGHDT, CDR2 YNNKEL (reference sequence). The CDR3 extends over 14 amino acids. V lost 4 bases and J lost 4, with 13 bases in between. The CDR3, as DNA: TGTGCCAGCAGCCCCCGGACAGACGCCTATGGCTACACCTTC. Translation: CASSPRTDAYGYTF.

CDR3 sequence: CASTLRGQTSYEQYF. DNA for the CDR3: TGTGCCAGCACCCTAAGGGGACAGACCTCCTACGAGCAGTACTTC. V usage is TRBV5-8 and J usage is TRBJ2-7; TRBD1 matches 7 bases. Trimming removed 6 bases from V and 0 bases from J; junction bases left unmatched: 9. Germline V gene lookup returns CDR1 SGHTS and CDR2 YDEGEE. The CDR3 has 15 amino acids. Supplemented by reference TRBV5-8 and TRBJ2-7, the full variable domain reads EAGVTQSPTHLIKTRGQQATLRCSPISGHTSVYWYQQALGLGLQFLLWYDEGEERNRGNFPPRFSGRQFPNYSSELNVNALELEDSALYLCASTLRGQTSYEQYFGPGTRLTVT.

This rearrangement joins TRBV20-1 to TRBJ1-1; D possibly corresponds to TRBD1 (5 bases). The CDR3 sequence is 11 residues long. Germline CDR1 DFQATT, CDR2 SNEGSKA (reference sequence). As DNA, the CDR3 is TGCGCCCAGGGCCAGAACACTGAAGCTTTCTTT. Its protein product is CAQGQNTEAFF.

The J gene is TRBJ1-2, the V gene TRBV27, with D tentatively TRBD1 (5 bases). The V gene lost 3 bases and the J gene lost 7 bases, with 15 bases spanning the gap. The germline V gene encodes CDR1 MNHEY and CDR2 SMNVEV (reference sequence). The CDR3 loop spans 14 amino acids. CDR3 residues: CASSFLGGKGGYTF. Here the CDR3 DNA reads TGTGCCAGCAGTTTCCTGGGGGGTAAAGGTGGCTACACCTTC.

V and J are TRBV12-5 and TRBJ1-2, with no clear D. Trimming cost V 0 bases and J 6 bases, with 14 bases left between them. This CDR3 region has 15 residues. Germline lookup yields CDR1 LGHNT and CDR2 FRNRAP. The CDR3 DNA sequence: TGTGCTAGTGGTTTGGTACCAAGAGGGAGGGATGGCTACACCTTC. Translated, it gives CASGLVPRGRDGYTF.